This T cell receptor beta chain was identified during a study of cytotoxic CD8 clonotypes in ibrutinib-treated CLL. Study-wide findings and caveats: Clonality, elevated at ibrutinib response, dropped back toward baseline at progression. Treatment saw public clonotypes, which were uncommon, either contract or stay stable. Sustained-remission and progressing patients diverged in sampling times.

V was clipped by 6 bases and J by 1 base, with 13 bases between them. In germline, CDR1 is SGHNT, CDR2 YYREEE (reference sequence). The CDR3 sequence is 14 residues long. For this clone: The target antigen is unknown.

Measured with immunoSEQ multiplex PCR; TCRdb has only the in-frame clones, and not every one. The sample shows about 76,000 clones, around 83% of them seen only once. This clonotype originated in a human donor with chronic lymphocytic leukemia. This sequence joins TRBV5-4 and TRBJ2-5, with D tentatively TRBD2 (6 bases). The sequencing used PBMCs, collected before ibrutinib treatment. The CDR3 here is CASTQGGAQETQYF. In DNA, the CDR3 is TGTGCCAGCACTCAAGGCGGGGCCCAAGAGACCCAGTACTTC.